The 32 T cell receptor beta chains given below trace back to one sample, sequenced in a study of glioma-infiltrating T cells. Amplification of TCR alpha and beta CDR3 regions from RNA used iRepertoire nested multiplex PCR. Using its own MiXCR run on the multiplex PCR reads, TCRdb lists one record per CDR3 protein. The sample contains approximately 190,000 distinct CDR3 sequences, more than 25% of which appear only once. Sequences were obtained from glioma tissue, nonneoplastic brain tissue, or PBMCs (not recorded which). These receptors all stem from a human donor with low-grade glioma or glioblastoma, undergoing nonglioma brain surgery, or in good health (not recorded which).

The V and J genes are TRBV5-5 and TRBJ2-3; D call uncertain. Trimming removed 5 bases from V and 4 bases from J, with 8 bases in between. Per germline, CDR1 SGHKS and CDR2 YYEKEE (reference sequence). The CDR3 runs 12 residues. The DNA for the CDR3 is TGTGCCAGCAGGTTGTCCGCAGATACGCAGTATTTT. Amino acid sequence: CASRLSADTQYF. The whole variable domain, filled in from reference TRBV5-5 and TRBJ2-3, reads DAGVTQSPTHLIKTRGQQVTLRCSPISGHKSVSWYQQVLGQGPQFIFQYYEKEERGRGNFPDRFSARQFPNYSSELNVNALLLGDSALYLCASRLSADTQYFGPGTRLTVL.

This clonotype was picked up a small number of times. The chain couples TRBV27 to TRBJ1-5, with a weak D call TRBD1 (5 bases). The germline V gene encodes CDR1 MNHEY and CDR2 SMNVEV (reference sequence). This CDR3 contains 15 residues. With 6 bases removed from V and 2 bases from J, the gap between germline ends came to 14 bases. In nucleotides, the CDR3 is TGTGCCAGCAGCCCCGGACCGGGGGGCAATCAGCCCCAGCATTTT. Translating it yields CASSPGPGGNQPQHF.

Concerning this clonotype: A much larger clone lies one base from this, so it may be a read error. The chain couples TRBV4-2 to TRBJ2-7, with 12 bases identical to TRBD2. The length of the CDR3 is 15 residues. The germline gives CDR1 LGHNA, CDR2 YNFKEQ. The CDR3 DNA sequence: TGTGCCAGCAGCCGGCTAGCGGGAGGGCCCCACGAGAAGTACTTC. Its protein product is CASSRLAGGPHEKYF.

This chain uses TRBV20-1 with TRBJ2-5; TRBD2 is a possible D gene (6 bases). The CDR3 consists of 16 residues. V shed 4 bases and J shed 2 bases, with 20 bases lying between them. Germline CDR1 DFQATT, CDR2 SNEGSKA (reference sequence). CDR3 DNA: TGCAGTGCTATTCTCCTAGCCAGCGGGTCACAAGAGACCCAGTACTTC. Encoded protein: CSAILLASGSQETQYF.

This clonotype was seen repeatedly, ten times or more. The chain joins TRBV6-4 to TRBJ2-5, with D perhaps assigned TRBD1 or TRBD2 (5 bases each). V was pared by 3 bases and J by 3 bases, with 8 bases between. Germline V lookup: CDR1 MRHNA, CDR2 SNTAGT. This CDR3 is built from 13 residues. This chain's CDR3 is CASSEGEKETQYF. In DNA, the CDR3 is TGTGCCAGCAGTGAAGGGGAGAAAGAGACCCAGTACTTC.

In this sample, this clonotype turned up many times. The chain uses TRBV20-1 and TRBJ2-3; 9 bases map to TRBD2. The CDR3 runs to 13 residues. Germline V gives CDR1 DFQATT, CDR2 SNEGSKA (reference sequence). The ends lost 3 bases at V and 4 bases at J; junction bases unmatched: 2. The CDR3 region has the DNA TGCAGTGCTAGGGGACTAGCACCAGATACGCAGTATTTT. Translated: CSARGLAPDTQYF.

This clonotype was seen at least ten times. The chain couples TRBV4-3 to TRBJ2-7; the D gene could be TRBD1 or TRBD2 (5 bases each). In germline, CDR1 is LGHNA, CDR2 YSLEER. The length of the CDR3 is 14 residues. Deletions cut 0 bases from V and 6 bases from J, with 12 bases between. Here the CDR3 reads CASSQDLGRSEQYF. The DNA for the CDR3 is TGCGCCAGCAGCCAAGATCTGGGACGGTCCGAGCAGTACTTC.

This clonotype was counted ten times or more. The genes are TRBV7-2 and TRBJ2-3; 7 bases map to TRBD2. Losses at the gene ends were 4 bases for V and 0 bases for J; bases not matched to a gene: 13. Germline CDR1 SGHTA, CDR2 FQGNSA. The CDR3 is 18 residues long. The DNA of the CDR3 is TGTGCCAGCAGCTCACCTAGCGGAGCCCTACCTAGCACAGATACGCAGTATTTT. Translation: CASSSPSGALPSTDTQYF.

This clonotype was detected ten times or more. The gene calls are TRBV12-3 or TRBV12-4 and TRBJ1-2; D is possibly TRBD1 (5 bases). V shed 5 bases and J shed 4 bases, with 11 bases lying between them. There are 13 residues in the CDR3. CDR3 residues: CASSPDRLYGYTF. The CDR3 region has the DNA TGTGCCAGCAGTCCAGACAGACTCTATGGCTACACCTTC.

The chain joins TRBV29-1 to TRBJ1-1; 7 bases agree with TRBD1. This CDR3 has 14 residues. The V gene end was trimmed by 7 bases and the J gene end by 1 base; junction bases not matched to a gene: 9. Germline V lookup: CDR1 SQVTM, CDR2 ANQGSEA. The CDR3 nucleotides read TGCAGCGGCTTCCACAGGGGCCAGAACACTGAAGCTTTCTTT. Translation gives CSGFHRGQNTEAFF.

As regards this clonotype: A junction end diverges from the germline sequence, so it may reflect a read error. The V call is TRBV5-4, the J call TRBJ2-7; no firm D call. The germline V gene encodes CDR1 SGHNT and CDR2 YYREEE (reference sequence). The CDR3 covers 16 residues. CDR3 protein: CASSLELRLGNYEQYF. The CDR3 DNA follows: TGTGCCAGCAGTTTGGAGTTGCGCTTGGGAAACTACGAGCAGTACTTC.

This clonotype was found many times. The CDR3 spells CASTSGPGDEQFF. DNA of the CDR3: TGTGCCAGCACCAGCGGGCCGGGGGATGAGCAGTTCTTC. This chain links TRBV6-1 with TRBJ2-1; a weak D match, TRBD2 (6 bases). This CDR3 is 13 amino acids long. Trimming took off 7 bases at V and 8 bases at J, with 15 bases between the two ends. The germline gives CDR1 MNHNS, CDR2 SASEGT.

This clonotype was found many times. V is TRBV20-1 and J is TRBJ1-3; D is uncertain. There are 13 residues in the CDR3. V shed 5 bases and J shed 0 bases, with 8 bases lying between them. Germline CDR1 DFQATT, CDR2 SNEGSKA (reference sequence). The CDR3 DNA sequence: TGCAGTGCTCCGTTGGCCTCTGGAAACACCATATATTTT. Translation gives CSAPLASGNTIYF.

This clonotype was seen ten or more times. The chain uses TRBV4-2 and TRBJ2-7, with 9 bases lining up with TRBD2. The CDR3 covers 14 residues. Trimming took 1 base from V and 3 from J; bases not matched to a gene: 1. Germline lookup yields CDR1 LGHNA and CDR2 YNFKEQ. CDR3 sequence: CASSQGSGGYEQYF. DNA for the CDR3: TGTGCCAGCAGCCAAGGTAGCGGGGGCTACGAGCAGTACTTC.

This clonotype was seen ten or more times. The chain couples TRBV2 to TRBJ2-5; D possibly corresponds to TRBD2 (5 bases). The germline V gene encodes CDR1 SNHLY and CDR2 FYNNEI. This CDR3 is 18 amino acids long. Trimming shortened V by 4 bases and J by 2 bases, and 23 bases separated the two germline ends. Written as DNA, the CDR3 is TGTGCCAGCAGTGGGGGTCAGGCTAGCCACCTTTATCAAGAGACCCAGTACTTC. It yields the protein CASSGGQASHLYQETQYF.

The sample holds many counts of this clonotype. V is TRBV7-6 and J is TRBJ2-7; TRBD1 agrees at 7 bases. The CDR3 spans 13 residues. In germline, CDR1 is SGHVS, CDR2 FNYEAQ. J lost 4 bases, V lost 3 bases, and 3 bases had no gene match. CDR3 amino acids: CASSFGTAYEQYF. The DNA of the CDR3 is TGTGCCAGCAGCTTTGGGACAGCTTACGAGCAGTACTTC.

This clonotype was observed at least ten times. The chain combines TRBV6-2 or TRBV6-3 with TRBJ2-7, with 7 nucleotides matching TRBD2. The junction had 10 bases not matched to a gene; V was cut back by 5 bases and J by 6 bases. The V gene's germline CDR1 is MNHEY and CDR2 SVGEGT. CDR3 length equals 14 residues. CDR3 sequence: CASSGLGPRREQYF. CDR3 DNA: TGTGCCAGCAGTGGACTAGGCCCGCGACGCGAGCAGTACTTC.

This clonotype was found many times. V usage is TRBV7-9 and J usage is TRBJ2-1; possibly TRBD2 for D (5 bases). The CDR3 has 14 residues. Germline values: CDR1 SEHNR, CDR2 FQNEAQ (reference sequence). The V end lost 2 bases, the J end lost 6 bases, and 11 bases lay between the germline ends. CDR3 sequence reads: CASSLRGIRNEQFF. DNA for the CDR3: TGTGCCAGCAGCTTAAGAGGGATCCGCAATGAGCAGTTCTTC. The full variable domain, rest sourced from reference TRBV7-9 and TRBJ2-1, is DTGVSQNPRHKITKRGQNVTFRCDPISEHNRLYWYRQTLGQGPEFLTYFQNEAQLEKSRLLSDRFSAERPKGSFSTLEIQRTEQGDSAMYLCASSLRGIRNEQFFGPGTRLTVL.

For this clonotype: A much larger clone lies a single base off, so this may be a read error. The V and J genes are TRBV12-5 and TRBJ1-5; TRBD1 is a possible D gene (5 bases). Per the germline V gene, CDR1 is LGHNT and CDR2 is FRNRAP. This CDR3 comprises 20 residues. CDR3 bases: TGTGCTAGTGGTTCACATACCGGGACGCCTACTTTCCACTCCTCAACCCCCGGGTATTTT. Translating it yields CASGSHTGTPTFHSSTPGYF.

This clonotype came up a few times. V is TRBV2 and J is TRBJ2-7; D ambiguous. The CDR3 length is 15 residues. Germline CDR1 is SNHLY and CDR2 is FYNNEI. The V gene lost 3 bases and the J gene lost 1 base, with 13 bases spanning the gap. The CDR3 DNA reads TGTGCCAGCAGTGATATTGCGGCTACTTCCTACGAGCAGTACTTC. It yields the protein CASSDIAATSYEQYF.

In the case of this clonotype: This could be a read error, since a much larger clone is one nucleotide away. V usage is TRBV6-6 and J usage is TRBJ2-3; D is unresolved. Trimming took 6 bases from V and 4 from J, leaving 8 bases between them. CDR3 length: 12 amino acids. Looked up from germline, CDR1 is MNHNY and CDR2 is SVGAGI (reference sequence). CDR3 coding DNA: TGTGCCAGCAGCGCCAACGCAGATACGCAGTATTTT. The encoded protein is CASSANADTQYF.

Ten or more counts support this clonotype. For the CDR3, the DNA is TGTGCCAGCAGCCCTTTCCGGGACAGTAGCAATCAGCCCCAGCATTTT. Residues: CASSPFRDSSNQPQHF. V gene TRBV7-3 combines with J gene TRBJ1-5; 7 bases match TRBD1. CDR3 length equals 16 residues. CDR1 SGHTA and CDR2 FQGTGA come from the germline V gene. Trimming cost V 5 bases and J 0 bases; bases outside gene matches: 7.

To note about this clonotype: This may stem from a read error, because a much larger clone lies one nucleotide away. This chain joins TRBV19 and TRBJ1-5, with 8 bases lining up with TRBD1. The germline gives CDR1 LNHDA, CDR2 SQIVND (reference sequence). This CDR3 region has 13 residues. DNA for the CDR3: TGTGCCAGTAGTAAACAGGGGGGGGGGCCCCATCATTTT. It translates to CASSKQGGGPHHF.

The genes are TRBV7-9 and TRBJ1-4, with D unclear. V lost 9 bases, J lost 16 bases, and 24 bases lay in between. This CDR3 spans 13 amino acids. Germline V gene data show CDR1 as SEHNR and CDR2 as FQNEAQ (reference sequence). The CDR3 DNA reads as TGTGCCAGTACGGCCCTCCGGGCGAAGGGCCCGTTTTTT. Protein product: CASTALRAKGPFF.

A word on this clonotype: A read error may be the cause here, since a much bigger clone is one base away. The chain recombines TRBV5-5 with TRBJ1-1; no reliable D call. Germline V gene sequence: CDR1 SGHKS, CDR2 YYEKEE (reference sequence). This CDR3 region has 15 residues. The CDR3 nucleotides are TGTGCCAGCAGCTTGTTGGGTCAAATGAAAACTGAAGCTTTCTTT. Translating it yields CASSLLGQMKTEAFF.

This clonotype has only one observation. At one boundary the junction diverges from the germline segment, which might be a read error. V gene TRBV19 combines with J gene TRBJ2-6, with D perhaps TRBD1 (5 bases). Per germline, CDR1 LNHDA and CDR2 SQIVND (reference sequence). The CDR3 totals 16 residues. The CDR3 DNA reads TGTGCCAGTAGTATTATAAGGACCTCTGGGGCCAACATCCTGACTTTC. Translated: CASSIIRTSGANILTF.

V and J are TRBV27 and TRBJ2-5; 7 nucleotides align to TRBD2. Germline V gives CDR1 MNHEY, CDR2 SMNVEV (reference sequence). This CDR3 is built from 17 residues. V shed 6 bases, J shed 2 bases, and the junction held 15 bases outside the gene matches. CDR3 sequence reads: CASSSKGLLASQETQYF. As DNA, the CDR3 is TGTGCCAGCAGCTCCAAGGGGCTACTAGCGTCACAAGAGACCCAGTACTTC.

This clonotype has at least ten counts. The V and J genes are TRBV14 and TRBJ2-3; TRBD2 matches at 12 bases. The V gene's germline CDR1 is SGHDN and CDR2 FVKESK. This CDR3 has 18 amino acids. V lost 4 bases and J lost 0; bases outside the gene matches: 8. This chain's CDR3 is CASSRYRLAGVSTDTQYF. CDR3 in DNA: TGTGCCAGCAGCCGGTACAGACTAGCGGGAGTCAGCACAGATACGCAGTATTTT.

Ten or more counts support this clonotype. The chain employs TRBV6-2 or TRBV6-3 and TRBJ2-5, with 7 bases lining up with TRBD2. With 6 bases clipped from V and 3 bases from J, the junction kept 10 bases outside the gene matches. From germline, CDR1 is MNHEY and CDR2 SVGEGT. The CDR3 is made up of 15 amino acids. DNA of the CDR3: TGTGCCAGCAGCTCCCCGCGGAGCGGGAAAGAGACCCAGTACTTC. Its protein product is CASSSPRSGKETQYF.

The sample holds many counts of this clonotype. This chain links TRBV6-2 or TRBV6-3 with TRBJ2-3; D is unclear. V was shortened by 5 bases and J by 5 bases, with 8 bases between the two germline ends. The CDR3 is 12 amino acids. CDR1 is MNHEY and CDR2 is SVGEGT in the germline V gene. This CDR3 is CASSMTRDTQYF. The CDR3 DNA reads TGTGCCAGCAGTATGACTCGAGATACGCAGTATTTT.

Ten or more counts support this clonotype. V usage is TRBV5-4 and J usage is TRBJ2-5; tentative D call: TRBD2 (6 bases). The germline V and J ends were trimmed by 4 bases and 5 bases, with 15 bases remaining between them. Germline-derived CDR1 and CDR2 are SGHNT and YYREEE (reference sequence). This CDR3 has 14 residues. This CDR3 is CASSETRLGETQYF. The CDR3 nucleotides read TGTGCCAGCAGCGAGACTAGGTTGGGGGAGACCCAGTACTTC.

The chain has TRBV30 and TRBJ2-1; perhaps TRBD2 as D (6 bases). The V and J ends lost 0 bases and 2 bases respectively, with 14 bases between them. This CDR3 region has 16 residues. CDR1 is GTSNPN, CDR2 SVGIG, per germline (reference sequence). CDR3 amino acids: CAWSVRGSRAYNEQFF. Written as DNA, the CDR3 is TGTGCCTGGAGTGTACGGGGGTCGAGAGCCTACAATGAGCAGTTCTTC. The full variable domain, in which reference TRBV30 and TRBJ2-1 provide the parts outside the CDR3, is SQTIHQWPATLVQPVGSPLSLECTVEGTSNPNLYWYRQAAGRGLQLLFYSVGIGQISSEVPQNLSASRPQDRQFILSSKKLLLSDSGFYLCAWSVRGSRAYNEQFFGPGTRLTVL.